This TCR beta chain was identified in a study of regulatory T cells in long-lasting Graves disease. Study in general: To qualify as persistent, Graves' disease required over 5 years of antithyroid drugs with positive TSH receptor antibodies. Overall study findings and caveats: For persistent Graves' patients, TCR diversity was lower than for newly diagnosed ones. Persistent disease was associated with favored TRBV28 usage and with favored use of TRBJ1-2 and TRBJ2-5. Accuracy was perhaps lowered by the small sample size.

The CDR3 totals 13 residues. V shed 4 bases and J 4 bases; nucleotides not matched to a gene: 3. Germline V gene sequence: CDR1 SGHRS, CDR2 YFSETQ. Time point defined: persistent/refractory GD, antithyroid drugs over 5 years with positive TRAb. PBMC-derived RNA was used for the TCR library. Of note for this clonotype: Antigen: not known.

TCR beta libraries were built with iRepertoire HTBI primers and Arm-PCR of CDR3 regions. TCRdb reanalysed the multiplex PCR reads using MiXCR and keeps one entry per CDR3 protein. The sample includes around 500,000 distinct CDR3 sequences, less than 25% of them seen just once. The sample here was peripheral blood mononuclear cells (PBMCs), taken when the disease was refractory, from a patient treated with antithyroid drugs. The rearrangement uses TRBV5-1 and TRBJ2-7; TRBD1 matches 9 bases. The TCR comes from a female donor with Graves disease. This CDR3 reads CASSKQGAYEQYF. CDR3 in DNA: TGCGCCAGCAGCAAACAGGGGGCTTACGAGCAGTACTTC. Filled out from reference TRBV5-1 and TRBJ2-7, the complete variable domain reads KAGVTQTPRYLIKTRGQQVTLSCSPISGHRSVSWYQQTPGQGLQFLFEYFSETQRNKGNFPGRFSGRQFSNSRSEMNVSTLELGDSALYLCASSKQGAYEQYFGPGTRLTVT.